These T cell receptor beta chains were read from a single sample in a study of T cell responses to AZD1222 COVID-19 vaccine. Profiling relied on immunoSEQ multiplex PCR, and the TCRdb table lists in-frame clones only, not all of them. The sample holds 100,000 to 150,000 clones, roughly 85% seen once. The material was peripheral blood, obtained on day 0 of AZD1222 vaccination. These TCRs come from an adult in good health. The CDR3 runs from the conserved cysteine through the conserved F or W. The D gene is left open where the match is weak. Size values are once, few and many counts, or a class for expanded clones, and some rows have none.

clone size: .
D gene: .
V gene: TRBV30
J gene: TRBJ1-5
CDR3 length: 14
CDR3 protein: CAWSMGRPNQPQHF
CDR3 DNA: TGTGCCTGGTCAATGGGGAGGCCCAATCAGCCCCAGCATTTT

clone size: .
D gene: .
V gene: TRBV20-1
J gene: TRBJ2-1
CDR3 length: 11
CDR3 protein: CSANPFNEQFF
CDR3 DNA: TGCAGTGCTAACCCCTTCAATGAGCAGTTCTTC

clone size: once
D gene: TRBD1
V gene: TRBV6-6
J gene: TRBJ2-1
CDR3 length: 16
CDR3 protein: CASSLGTGYRVDEQFF
CDR3 DNA: TGTGCCAGCAGCCTCGGGACAGGGTATAGGGTCGATGAGCAGTTCTTC

clone size: .
D gene: .
V gene: TRBV7-3
J gene: TRBJ1-2
CDR3 length: 12
CDR3 protein: CASSLERGRYTF
CDR3 DNA: TGTGCCAGCAGCTTAGAGAGGGGTCGCTACACCTTC

clone size: .
D gene: TRBD2
V gene: TRBV2
J gene: TRBJ2-3
CDR3 length: 15
CDR3 protein: CASRVGLAGADTQYF
CDR3 DNA: TGTGCCAGCAGAGTTGGACTAGCGGGGGCCGATACGCAGTATTTT

clone size: .
D gene: .
V gene: TRBV19
J gene: TRBJ1-5
CDR3 length: 12
CDR3 protein: CASNLDRAPQHF
CDR3 DNA: TGTGCCAGTAACCTAGACCGAGCGCCCCAGCATTTT

clone size: .
D gene: .
V gene: TRBV7-2
J gene: TRBJ1-2
CDR3 length: 15
CDR3 protein: CASSFVEGSFYGYTF
CDR3 DNA: TGTGCCAGCAGCTTCGTCGAGGGCAGTTTCTATGGCTACACCTTC

clone size: .
D gene: .
V gene: TRBV7-3
J gene: TRBJ1-1
CDR3 length: 13
CDR3 protein: CASSLNTFTEAFF
CDR3 DNA: TGTGCCAGCAGCTTAAACACTTTCACTGAAGCTTTCTTT

clone size: .
D gene: .
V gene: TRBV4-1
J gene: TRBJ1-4
CDR3 length: 18
CDR3 protein: CASSKIRARQGESEKLFF
CDR3 DNA: TGCGCCAGCAGCAAAATCCGGGCCCGTCAGGGTGAATCTGAAAAACTGTTTTTT

clone size: .
D gene: .
V gene: TRBV5-6
J gene: TRBJ2-4
CDR3 length: 14
CDR3 protein: CASSLGLDKNIQYF
CDR3 DNA: TGTGCCAGCAGCTTAGGGTTGGACAAAAACATTCAGTACTTC

clone size: .
D gene: .
V gene: TRBV7-2
J gene: TRBJ2-7
CDR3 length: 13
CDR3 protein: CASSKQGSDEQYF
CDR3 DNA: TGTGCCAGCAGCAAACAGGGATCCGACGAGCAGTACTTC

clone size: .
D gene: .
V gene: TRBV21-1
J gene: TRBJ1-2
CDR3 length: 16
CDR3 protein: CASSKGDRVDYYGYTF
CDR3 DNA: TGTGCCAGCAGCAAGGGGGACAGAGTCGACTATTATGGCTACACCTTC

clone size: .
D gene: .
V gene: TRBV4-3
J gene: TRBJ2-1
CDR3 length: 17
CDR3 protein: CASSQAQGAGTYNEQFF
CDR3 DNA: TGCGCCAGCAGCCAAGCCCAAGGAGCGGGTACCTACAATGAGCAGTTCTTC

clone size: .
D gene: .
V gene: TRBV6-2/TRBV6-3
J gene: TRBJ2-3
CDR3 length: 15
CDR3 protein: CASSTRLGWTDTQYF
CDR3 DNA: TGTGCCAGCAGTACCCGATTGGGATGGACAGATACGCAGTATTTT

clone size: .
D gene: .
V gene: TRBV4-3
J gene: TRBJ1-6
CDR3 length: 15
CDR3 protein: CASSQDRGYNSPLHF
CDR3 DNA: TGCGCCAGCAGCCAAGACAGGGGCTATAATTCACCCCTCCACTTT

clone size: .
D gene: .
V gene: TRBV5-1
J gene: TRBJ2-2
CDR3 length: 14
CDR3 protein: CASREGANTGELFF
CDR3 DNA: TGCGCCAGCAGGGAAGGGGCCAACACCGGGGAGCTGTTTTTT

clone size: .
D gene: TRBD1
V gene: TRBV15
J gene: TRBJ1-1
CDR3 length: 13
CDR3 protein: CATNPQGGTEAFF
CDR3 DNA: TGTGCCACCAACCCCCAGGGGGGAACTGAAGCTTTCTTT

clone size: .
D gene: .
V gene: TRBV10-3
J gene: TRBJ2-3
CDR3 length: 16
CDR3 protein: CAISDGPASSTDTQYF
CDR3 DNA: TGTGCCATCAGTGACGGGCCAGCCTCTAGCACAGATACGCAGTATTTT

clone size: .
D gene: .
V gene: TRBV2
J gene: TRBJ1-4
CDR3 length: 15
CDR3 protein: CASSEQGQGNEKLFF
CDR3 DNA: TGTGCCAGCAGTGAGCAGGGGCAGGGTAATGAAAAACTGTTTTTT

clone size: .
D gene: .
V gene: TRBV9
J gene: TRBJ2-1
CDR3 length: 14
CDR3 protein: CASSEDTNYNEQFF
CDR3 DNA: TGTGCCAGCAGCGAGGACACGAATTACAATGAGCAGTTCTTC

clone size: .
D gene: TRBD1
V gene: TRBV18
J gene: TRBJ2-5
CDR3 length: 15
CDR3 protein: CASSLAGTEQETQYF
CDR3 DNA: TGTGCCAGCTCATTAGCCGGGACAGAACAAGAGACCCAGTACTTC

clone size: .
D gene: .
V gene: TRBV15
J gene: TRBJ1-1
CDR3 length: 13
CDR3 protein: CATSRGVDTEAFF
CDR3 DNA: TGTGCCACCAGCAGAGGGGTGGACACTGAAGCTTTCTTT

clone size: .
D gene: .
V gene: TRBV2
J gene: TRBJ1-1
CDR3 length: 12
CDR3 protein: CARNRVNTEAFF
CDR3 DNA: TGTGCCAGAAACAGGGTCAACACTGAAGCTTTCTTT

clone size: .
D gene: .
V gene: TRBV5-5
J gene: TRBJ1-2
CDR3 length: 12
CDR3 protein: CASSSETWGYTF
CDR3 DNA: TGTGCCAGCAGCTCGGAGACGTGGGGCTACACCTTC

clone size: .
D gene: .
V gene: TRBV3-1/TRBV3-2
J gene: TRBJ2-1
CDR3 length: 16
CDR3 protein: CASSLPRDGLRGEQFF
CDR3 DNA: TGTGCCAGCAGCCTTCCCCGGGACGGACTTAGAGGCGAGCAGTTCTTC

clone size: .
D gene: .
V gene: TRBV2
J gene: TRBJ2-7
CDR3 length: 14
CDR3 protein: CASRDTGRLTEQYF
CDR3 DNA: TGTGCCAGCAGAGATACGGGGCGCCTTACCGAGCAGTACTTC

clone size: .
D gene: .
V gene: TRBV4-2
J gene: TRBJ2-3
CDR3 length: 14
CDR3 protein: CASSQERGTDTQYF
CDR3 DNA: TGTGCCAGCAGCCAAGAACGTGGCACAGATACGCAGTATTTT

clone size: .
D gene: TRBD1
V gene: TRBV18
J gene: TRBJ2-3
CDR3 length: 15
CDR3 protein: CASSPGQGNTDTQYF
CDR3 DNA: TGTGCCAGCTCACCAGGACAGGGAAACACAGATACGCAGTATTTT

clone size: .
D gene: .
V gene: TRBV5-8
J gene: TRBJ2-3
CDR3 length: 14
CDR3 protein: CASSLLVGTDTQYF
CDR3 DNA: TGTGCCAGCAGCCTACTAGTGGGCACAGATACGCAGTATTTT

clone size: .
D gene: .
V gene: TRBV21-1
J gene: TRBJ1-2
CDR3 length: 15
CDR3 protein: CASSKPKPGIGGYTF
CDR3 DNA: TGTGCCAGCAGCAAACCTAAGCCCGGAATCGGTGGCTACACCTTC

clone size: .
D gene: TRBD1
V gene: TRBV30
J gene: TRBJ2-5
CDR3 length: 14
CDR3 protein: CAWSRTGGSETQYF
CDR3 DNA: TGTGCCTGGAGCAGGACAGGGGGCTCGGAGACCCAGTACTTC

clone size: .
D gene: TRBD1
V gene: TRBV28
J gene: TRBJ1-3
CDR3 length: 15
CDR3 protein: CASSSPTGGGNTIYF
CDR3 DNA: TGTGCCAGCAGTTCACCCACAGGGGGGGGAAACACCATATATTTT

clone size: .
D gene: .
V gene: TRBV19
J gene: TRBJ2-7
CDR3 length: 11
CDR3 protein: CASSSAYEQYF
CDR3 DNA: TGTGCCAGTAGTAGCGCTTACGAGCAGTACTTC

clone size: .
D gene: TRBD1
V gene: TRBV27
J gene: TRBJ2-7
CDR3 length: 14
CDR3 protein: CASSPRQGPYEQYF
CDR3 DNA: TGTGCCAGCAGTCCCCGACAGGGACCCTACGAGCAGTACTTC

clone size: few
D gene: .
V gene: TRBV2
J gene: TRBJ2-3
CDR3 length: 15
CDR3 protein: CASSERPGSPNTQYF
CDR3 DNA: TGTGCCAGCAGTGAAAGGCCCGGCTCACCCAATACGCAGTATTTT

clone size: .
D gene: .
V gene: TRBV2
J gene: TRBJ1-6
CDR3 length: 13
CDR3 protein: CASSVLDNSPLHF
CDR3 DNA: TGTGCCAGCAGTGTACTTGATAATTCACCCCTCCACTTT

clone size: .
D gene: .
V gene: TRBV28
J gene: TRBJ1-4
CDR3 length: 16
CDR3 protein: CASSSSFDRANEKLFF
CDR3 DNA: TGTGCCAGCAGTTCATCATTTGACCGAGCTAATGAAAAACTGTTTTTT

clone size: .
D gene: .
V gene: TRBV2
J gene: TRBJ2-4
CDR3 length: 12
CDR3 protein: CASTPSWEPPHF
CDR3 DNA: TGTGCCAGCACCCCCTCGTGGGAGCCTCCGCACTTC

clone size: .
D gene: TRBD1
V gene: TRBV7-9
J gene: TRBJ1-4
CDR3 length: 15
CDR3 protein: CASSLGDRLNEKLFF
CDR3 DNA: TGTGCCAGCAGCTTAGGGGACAGACTTAATGAAAAACTGTTTTTT

clone size: .
D gene: TRBD1
V gene: TRBV27
J gene: TRBJ1-2
CDR3 length: 17
CDR3 protein: CASSLRGTDLTIYGYTF
CDR3 DNA: TGTGCCAGCAGTTTACGCGGGACAGACTTAACGATCTATGGCTACACCTTC

clone size: .
D gene: TRBD2
V gene: TRBV5-4
J gene: TRBJ2-2
CDR3 length: 17
CDR3 protein: CASSLGASGGATGELFF
CDR3 DNA: TGTGCCAGCAGCTTGGGTGCTAGCGGGGGGGCCACCGGGGAGCTGTTTTTT

clone size: .
D gene: TRBD1
V gene: TRBV25-1
J gene: TRBJ1-5
CDR3 length: 14
CDR3 protein: CASGPTGTNQPQHF
CDR3 DNA: TGTGCCAGCGGACCGACAGGGACCAATCAGCCCCAGCATTTT

clone size: .
D gene: TRBD1
V gene: TRBV29-1
J gene: TRBJ1-1
CDR3 length: 12
CDR3 protein: CPTGTGYTEAFF
CDR3 DNA: TGCCCCACGGGGACAGGGTACACTGAAGCTTTCTTT

clone size: .
D gene: TRBD2
V gene: TRBV25-1
J gene: TRBJ2-3
CDR3 length: 15
CDR3 protein: CASSDGGRGTDTQYF
CDR3 DNA: TGTGCCAGCAGTGACGGCGGGAGGGGCACAGATACGCAGTATTTT